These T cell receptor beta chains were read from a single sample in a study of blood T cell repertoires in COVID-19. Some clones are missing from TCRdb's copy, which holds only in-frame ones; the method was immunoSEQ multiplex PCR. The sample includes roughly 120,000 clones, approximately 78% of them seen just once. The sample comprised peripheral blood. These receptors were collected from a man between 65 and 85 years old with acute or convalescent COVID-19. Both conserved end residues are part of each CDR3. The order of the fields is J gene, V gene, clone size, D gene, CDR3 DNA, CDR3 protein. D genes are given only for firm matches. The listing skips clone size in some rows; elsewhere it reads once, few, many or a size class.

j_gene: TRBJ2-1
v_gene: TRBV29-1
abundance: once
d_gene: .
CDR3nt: TGCAGCGTTGGTCAGGTTTCCTACAATGAGCAGTTCTTC
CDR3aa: CSVGQVSYNEQFF

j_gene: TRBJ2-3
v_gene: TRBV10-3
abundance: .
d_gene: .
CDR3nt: TGTGCCATCAGTGCTCGGACAGCCTCTCGGGATACGCAGTATTTT
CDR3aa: CAISARTASRDTQYF

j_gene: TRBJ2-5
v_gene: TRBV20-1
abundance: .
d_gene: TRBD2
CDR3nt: TGCAGTGCTAGTCGACTAGCGGATTACCAAGAGACCCAGTACTTC
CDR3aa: CSASRLADYQETQYF

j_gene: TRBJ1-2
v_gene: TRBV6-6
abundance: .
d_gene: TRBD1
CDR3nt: TGTGCCAGCAGTTACCCTGGACAGGGTTGGTATGGCTACACCTTC
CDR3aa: CASSYPGQGWYGYTF

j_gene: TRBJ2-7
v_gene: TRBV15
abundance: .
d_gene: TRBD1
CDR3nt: TGTGCCACCAGCAGAGATCTCCCACAGGGGGGCTCCTACGAGCAGTACTTC
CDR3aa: CATSRDLPQGGSYEQYF

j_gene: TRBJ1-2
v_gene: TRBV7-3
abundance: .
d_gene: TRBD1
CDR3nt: TGTGCCAGCAGTGTCGCCCGGGACAGCAACTATGGCTACACCTTC
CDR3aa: CASSVARDSNYGYTF

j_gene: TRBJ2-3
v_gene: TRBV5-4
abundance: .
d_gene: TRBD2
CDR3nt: TGTGCCAGCAGCAACCTAGCGGGAGGTCTGACAGATACGCAGTATTTT
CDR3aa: CASSNLAGGLTDTQYF

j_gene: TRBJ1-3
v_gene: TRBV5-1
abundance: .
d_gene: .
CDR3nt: TGCGCCAGCAGCTTGAGCAGCGAAATAGGAAACACCATATATTTT
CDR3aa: CASSLSSEIGNTIYF

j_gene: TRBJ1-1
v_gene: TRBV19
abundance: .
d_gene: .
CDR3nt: TGTGCTAGCTCCCAGCCACAGGGGAACACTGAAGCTTTCTTT
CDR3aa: CASSQPQGNTEAFF

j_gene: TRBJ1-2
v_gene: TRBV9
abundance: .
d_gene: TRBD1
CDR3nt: TGTGCCAGCAGCGTAGGACAGGGAGATAGCTACACCTTC
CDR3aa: CASSVGQGDSYTF

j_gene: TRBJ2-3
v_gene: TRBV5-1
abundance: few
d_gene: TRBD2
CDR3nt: TGCGCCAGCAGCTTGTTGGGACTAGCGGGAGGGCCAGGTCCAGATACGCAGTATTTT
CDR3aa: CASSLLGLAGGPGPDTQYF

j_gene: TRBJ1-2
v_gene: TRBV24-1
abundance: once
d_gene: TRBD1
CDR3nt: TGTGCCACCAGTGAAAACAGGGGTGGTGGCTACACCTTC
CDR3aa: CATSENRGGGYTF

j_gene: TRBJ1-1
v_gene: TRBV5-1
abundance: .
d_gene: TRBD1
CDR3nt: TGCGCCAGTTACACCGGGACAGGGGCCACTGAAGCTTTCTTT
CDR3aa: CASYTGTGATEAFF

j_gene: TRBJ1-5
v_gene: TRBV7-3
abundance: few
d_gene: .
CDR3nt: TGTGCCAGCAGCTTCCGGGACAACAATCAGCCCCAGCATTTT
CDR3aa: CASSFRDNNQPQHF

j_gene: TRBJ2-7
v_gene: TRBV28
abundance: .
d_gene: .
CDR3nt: TGTGCCAGCAGTCCAAACTACGAGCAGTACTTC
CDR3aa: CASSPNYEQYF

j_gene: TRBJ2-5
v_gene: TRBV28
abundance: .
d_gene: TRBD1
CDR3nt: TGTGCCAGCAGTCCATCGGGACAGGGGTCCGAGACCCAGTACTTC
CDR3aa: CASSPSGQGSETQYF

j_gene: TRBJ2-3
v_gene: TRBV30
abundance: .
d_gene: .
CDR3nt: TGTGCCTGGGTGGGGCGGGATAACACAGATACGCAGTATTTT
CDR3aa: CAWVGRDNTDTQYF